The rows below give T cell receptor beta chains drawn from one sample of a study of T-cell memory formation after mild COVID-19. MiXCR, run by TCRdb on the 5' RACE reads, gives a single entry per CDR3 protein. The table records roughly 410,000 distinct CDR3 sequences, 20% to 25% of them present only once. Sequences were obtained from PBMCs or a T cell subset sorted from them (not recorded which). These receptors were taken from an adult woman who had mild COVID-19 (a few samples of this study predate the infection). Cell type and time point are not known. Each CDR3 is given with its conserved first and last residue. The order of the fields is J gene, D gene, clone size, V gene, CDR3 protein, CDR3 DNA. A D gene is named only where the DNA matches it firmly. Clone size is shown for a subset of rows, as once, few, many or a class of expanded clone.

TRBJ2-2,TRBD1,many,TRBV5-1,CASMSGGAGYTGELFF,TGCGCCAGCATGTCAGGGGGCGCGGGTTACACCGGGGAGCTGTTTTTT
TRBJ2-7,TRBD1,-,TRBV6-6,CASSTGTVYEQYF,TGTGCCAGCAGTACCGGGACAGTCTACGAGCAGTACTTC
TRBJ2-5,-,few,TRBV27,CASSSAPGLLQETQYF,TGTGCCAGCAGTTCCGCACCGGGACTCCTCCAAGAGACCCAGTACTTC
TRBJ2-7,TRBD1,few,TRBV6-1,CASSPSRDRGMYGQYF,TGTGCCAGCAGTCCTAGCCGGGACAGGGGAATGTACGGGCAGTACTTC
TRBJ2-3,TRBD2,-,TRBV29-1,CSVERGPGTSGTDTQYF,TGCAGCGTTGAACGTGGGCCCGGGACTAGCGGCACAGATACGCAGTATTTT
TRBJ2-2,-,-,TRBV24-1,CATSDRTEPTGELFF,TGTGCCACCAGTGATAGGACCGAACCCACCGGGGAGCTGTTTTTT
TRBJ2-1,-,-,TRBV4-2,CASSQGDGSDNEQFF,TGTGCCAGCAGCCAAGGTGACGGAAGCGACAATGAGCAGTTCTTC
TRBJ2-1,TRBD2,once,TRBV11-3,CASSLESSGNPYYEQFF,TGTGCCAGCAGCCTAGAGTCTAGCGGGAACCCCTACTATGAGCAGTTCTTC
TRBJ2-7,TRBD2,-,TRBV4-3,CASSQDASGYYEQYF,TGCGCCAGCAGCCAAGATGCTAGCGGTTACTACGAGCAGTACTTC
TRBJ2-3,-,few,TRBV18,CASSRARSTDTQYF,TGTGCCAGCTCACGCGCCCGAAGCACAGATACGCAGTATTTT
TRBJ2-3,-,-,TRBV29-1,CSAGRDGGTDTQYF,TGCAGCGCCGGCCGGGACGGCGGCACAGATACGCAGTATTTT
TRBJ2-3,TRBD2,-,TRBV9,CASSVAVAGVDTQYF,TGTGCCAGCAGCGTAGCAGTAGCGGGGGTAGATACGCAGTATTTT
TRBJ1-2,-,-,TRBV24-1,CATSDQRVSGYTF,TGTGCCACCAGTGACCAGAGGGTGAGCGGCTACACCTTC
TRBJ1-5,-,few,TRBV24-1,CATSDPRGGPQHF,TGTGCCACCAGTGACCCCCGGGGGGGCCCCCAGCATTTT
TRBJ2-3,TRBD2,-,TRBV7-6,CASSLGPSGNTDTQYF,TGTGCCAGCAGCTTAGGACCTAGCGGAAACACAGATACGCAGTATTTT
TRBJ1-5,-,many,TRBV5-1,CASSLDGSNQPQHF,TGCGCCAGCAGCTTGGACGGGAGCAATCAGCCCCAGCATTTT
TRBJ1-2,-,-,TRBV10-3,CAITSDKTYGYTF,TGTGCCATCACCTCGGACAAAACCTATGGCTACACCTTC
TRBJ2-7,-,-,TRBV5-1,CASSSTSGAQQYF,TGCGCCAGCAGCTCAACGTCCGGGGCACAGCAGTACTTC
TRBJ1-2,-,few,TRBV12-3/TRBV12-4,CASTQKTGGLSGYTF,TGTGCCAGCACCCAGAAAACCGGGGGACTGAGCGGCTACACCTTC
TRBJ1-1,-,many,TRBV20-1,CSAPNPEDTEAFF,TGCAGTGCTCCAAACCCCGAGGACACTGAAGCTTTCTTT
TRBJ1-1,TRBD1,-,TRBV3-1,CASRHRGGTEAFF,TGTGCCAGCAGACACAGGGGGGGGACTGAAGCTTTCTTT
TRBJ2-5,-,-,TRBV4-1,CASSPRDIGETQYF,TGCGCCAGCAGCCCGCGGGACATTGGGGAGACCCAGTACTTC
TRBJ1-1,-,-,TRBV12-3/TRBV12-4,CASSITGFEAFF,TGTGCCAGCAGTATTACAGGGTTTGAAGCTTTCTTT
TRBJ2-2,-,-,TRBV5-1,CSSSLSGTGELFF,TGCTCCAGCAGCTTGTCTGGGACCGGGGAGCTGTTTTTT
TRBJ2-1,TRBD2,-,TRBV6-5,CASSLTSGRFNEQFF,TGTGCCAGCAGCCTAACTAGCGGGAGGTTTAATGAGCAGTTCTTC
TRBJ2-1,-,-,TRBV7-9,CASSPTRDGSSYNEQFF,TGTGCCAGCAGCCCCACCCGGGACGGCAGCTCCTACAATGAGCAGTTCTTC
TRBJ1-1,-,-,TRBV7-8,CASSFGTKNTEAFF,TGTGCCAGCAGCTTCGGTACCAAGAACACTGAAGCTTTCTTT
TRBJ2-1,TRBD1,-,TRBV9,CASTLTGTGVNEQFF,TGTGCCAGCACCCTTACCGGGACAGGGGTCAATGAGCAGTTCTTC
TRBJ2-1,-,many,TRBV7-9,CASSLFGERNTNEQFF,TGTGCCAGCAGCCTTTTCGGGGAGCGGAACACCAATGAGCAGTTCTTC
TRBJ1-4,-,-,TRBV25-1,CASSESGGFEKLFF,TGTGCCAGCAGTGAATCTGGCGGGTTTGAAAAACTGTTTTTT
TRBJ2-2,TRBD2,-,TRBV2,CASIRNTGLAANTGELFF,TGTGCCAGCATCAGGAATACGGGACTAGCGGCGAACACCGGGGAGCTGTTTTTT
TRBJ2-7,-,-,TRBV12-3/TRBV12-4,CASSLEGIEQYF,TGTGCCAGCAGTTTAGAAGGAATCGAGCAGTACTTC
TRBJ2-1,-,-,TRBV6-5,CASSYSGGPYNEQFF,TGTGCCAGCAGTTACTCCGGGGGTCCCTACAATGAGCAGTTCTTC
TRBJ2-3,-,few,TRBV20-1,CSAATTHLTDTQYF,TGCAGTGCTGCGACAACCCACCTTACAGATACGCAGTATTTT
TRBJ2-5,TRBD1,few,TRBV24-1,CATSTGVGETQYF,TGTGCCACCAGTACAGGGGTAGGAGAGACCCAGTACTTC
TRBJ2-2,-,once,TRBV27,CASSALTGELFF,TGTGCCAGCAGCGCGCTCACCGGGGAGCTGTTTTTT
TRBJ2-7,-,-,TRBV5-4,CASSSPGRLSYEQYF,TGTGCCAGCAGTTCCCCGGGACGGCTTTCCTACGAGCAGTACTTC
TRBJ2-3,-,-,TRBV12-3/TRBV12-4,CASSFVDFTDTQYF,TGTGCCAGCAGTTTCGTCGATTTCACAGATACGCAGTATTTT
TRBJ1-1,-,once,TRBV4-1,CASSLMAQENTEAFF,TGCGCCAGCAGCCTTATGGCACAGGAGAACACTGAAGCTTTCTTT
TRBJ2-2,TRBD2,-,TRBV4-1,CASSQVLGLAGVANTGELFF,TGCGCCAGCAGCCAGGTGTTGGGACTAGCGGGAGTCGCGAACACCGGGGAGCTGTTTTTT
TRBJ2-3,-,few,TRBV7-3,CASSHRSLSDTQYF,TGTGCCAGCAGCCACAGGTCCCTCTCGGATACGCAGTATTTT
TRBJ2-7,-,many,TRBV7-9,CASSLSDSAYEQYF,TGTGCCAGCAGCTTATCGGATTCGGCCTACGAGCAGTACTTC
TRBJ1-2,TRBD1,few,TRBV12-3/TRBV12-4,CASSGQGPGYTF,TGTGCCAGCAGCGGACAGGGCCCTGGCTACACCTTC
TRBJ2-3,TRBD2,-,TRBV9,CASSERSGLADPSTDTQYF,TGTGCCAGCAGCGAAAGGTCGGGACTAGCGGACCCTAGCACAGATACGCAGTATTTT
TRBJ2-7,-,few,TRBV7-9,CASSAPEGPVEQYF,TGTGCCAGCAGCGCCCCGGAGGGCCCGGTCGAGCAGTACTTC
TRBJ1-2,-,few,TRBV6-5,CASSYGATNYGYTF,TGTGCCAGCAGTTACGGGGCGACCAACTATGGCTACACCTTC
TRBJ2-7,-,-,TRBV2,CASSAGFEQYF,TGTGCCAGCAGTGCTGGGTTCGAGCAGTACTTC
TRBJ1-2,-,-,TRBV29-1,CSVDSDYGYTF,TGCAGCGTTGATTCGGACTATGGCTACACCTTC
TRBJ2-5,TRBD2,many,TRBV5-1,CASSPGLAGGPEETQYF,TGCGCCAGCAGTCCGGGACTAGCGGGGGGGCCCGAAGAGACCCAGTACTTC
TRBJ1-2,-,few,TRBV4-1,CASTETLGYGYTF,TGCGCCAGCACCGAAACCCTCGGCTATGGCTACACCTTC
TRBJ2-7,-,-,TRBV27,CASSLRAGVLYEQYF,TGTGCCAGCAGTTTACGCGCAGGGGTCCTCTACGAGCAGTACTTC
TRBJ1-6,-,-,TRBV20-1,CSANQLGQENSPLHF,TGCAGTGCAAATCAATTGGGGCAGGAGAATTCACCCCTCCACTTT
TRBJ1-1,-,-,TRBV19,CATSGHFSNTEAFF,TGTGCCACTTCGGGACATTTCTCGAACACTGAAGCTTTCTTT